Here is one T cell receptor beta chain with its context. TCRdb redid the calling of the PCR reads with MiXCR, one entry per CDR3 protein. Among approximately 9,700 distinct CDR3 sequences, roughly 60% were seen once, and the ten largest hold more than 25%. This entry belongs to a study of tumor-infiltrating lymphocytes in oesophageal squamous cell carcinoma. The CDR3 length is 15 residues. Germline CDR1 reads SGHVS; CDR2 reads FNYEAQ. Trimming removed 0 bases from V and 1 base from J, with 6 bases in between. This chain joins TRBV7-6 and TRBJ1-4; TRBD1 might be the D (5 bases). The TCR was taken from a male donor with esophageal squamous cell carcinoma. Sequencing was done on a sample of esophageal tumor tissue. Here the CDR3 DNA reads TGTGCCAGCAGCTTAGCGGGGGGAACTAATGAAAAACTGTTTTTT. It codes for CASSLAGGTNEKLFF.